This entry lists 20 T cell receptor beta chains sequenced from one sample in a study of T-cell reconstitution after alpha-beta-depleted transplantation in children. Unique molecular identifiers featured in how the TCRbeta library was prepared. TCRdb fed the PCR reads into MiXCR, producing one record per CDR3 protein. The sample includes more than 300,000 distinct CDR3 sequences, 15% to 20% seen only once; the top ten take around 38%. This material consisted of PBMCs, mostly from graft donor cells, taken 360 days after TCRalphabeta/CD19-depleted stem cell transplant. These TCRs come from a male patient aged 2-15 years who had a stem cell transplant for acute lymphoblastic leukemia, so the T cells may come from the graft donor.

The sample holds many counts of this clonotype. V usage is TRBV4-2 and J usage is TRBJ2-3; 7 bases align to TRBD2. This CDR3 has 13 residues. Trimming took 5 bases from V and 2 from J; bases not matched to a gene: 1. Germline values: CDR1 LGHNA, CDR2 YNFKEQ. The CDR3 sequence is CASSGRATDTQYF. In nucleotides, the CDR3 is TGTGCCAGCAGCGGGAGGGCCACAGATACGCAGTATTTT.

This clonotype was picked up a small number of times. V and J are TRBV6-5 and TRBJ2-2; D may correspond to TRBD1 or TRBD2 (7 bases each). V was clipped by 2 bases and J by 8 bases, with 21 bases between them. The CDR3 consists of 17 residues. Germline CDR1 and CDR2: MNHEY and SVGAGI. The CDR3 sequence: CASSYLLGGGRAGELFF. In DNA form, the CDR3 reads TGTGCCAGCAGTTACCTCCTAGGGGGCGGGAGAGCTGGGGAGCTGTTTTTT.

Many counts were recorded for this clonotype. The V call is TRBV12-3 or TRBV12-4, the J call TRBJ2-3, with 8 nucleotides matching TRBD1. The CDR3 loop spans 14 amino acids. J gave up 4 bases and V 6 bases, and 6 bases lay outside the gene matches. In DNA, the CDR3 is TGTGCCAGCAGGACAGGGGATCGGGCAGATACGCAGTATTTT. As protein: CASRTGDRADTQYF.

The rearrangement links TRBV24-1 to TRBJ1-6; 9 bases map to TRBD1. The CDR3 loop spans 23 amino acids. CDR1 is KGHDR, CDR2 SFDVKD, per germline. After removal of 0 bases from V and 5 bases from J, the junction contained 22 bases not matched to a gene. This CDR3 is CATSDLQAYTGGGIPPNNSPLHF. Here the CDR3 DNA reads TGTGCCACCAGTGATTTGCAGGCCTATACAGGGGGCGGCATCCCCCCGAATAATTCACCCCTCCACTTT.

This clonotype was seen a handful of times. CDR3 sequence: CASSLRAAGAPTYNEQFF. CDR3 DNA sequence: TGTGCCAGCAGTTTAAGAGCAGCAGGGGCCCCAACCTACAATGAGCAGTTCTTC. This chain joins TRBV12-3 or TRBV12-4 and TRBJ2-1; a weak D match, TRBD1 (6 bases). The CDR3 contains 18 residues. V was pared by 2 bases and J by 2 bases, with 19 bases between.

This clonotype was seen only a few times. J is TRBJ2-7 and V is TRBV14; D possibly corresponds to TRBD2 (5 bases). Germline values: CDR1 SGHDN, CDR2 FVKESK. Trimming shortened V by 5 bases and J by 4 bases, and 12 bases separated the two germline ends. The CDR3 contains 13 residues. The CDR3 here is CASSFGSVYEQYF. CDR3 bases: TGTGCCAGCAGCTTTGGGAGTGTTTACGAGCAGTACTTC.

This clonotype was seen more than once but under ten times. V gene TRBV12-3 or TRBV12-4 combines with J gene TRBJ2-3, with D possibly TRBD1 on 5 matching bases. The V gene lost 3 bases and the J gene lost 2 bases, with 15 bases spanning the gap. This CDR3 is built from 16 residues. For the CDR3, the DNA is TGTGCCAGCAGTTTTTGTCCCCAACAGGACACAGATACGCAGTATTTT. Protein product: CASSFCPQQDTDTQYF.

The DNA for the CDR3 is TGTGCCAGCAGTTTTTGGGACAGGGACTACGAGCAGTACTTC. Its translation: CASSFWDRDYEQYF. V is TRBV12-3 or TRBV12-4 and J is TRBJ2-7; 9 nucleotides match TRBD1. V shed 3 bases, J shed 3 bases, and the junction held 3 bases outside the gene matches. The CDR3 loop spans 14 amino acids.

The chain has TRBV29-1 and TRBJ1-2; 7 bases line up with TRBD1. The V gene end was trimmed by 3 bases and the J gene end by 8 bases; junction bases not matched to a gene: 6. The germline V gene has CDR1 SQVTM and CDR2 ANQGSEA. CDR3 size: 12 residues. Here the CDR3 reads CSVDRQGDGYTF. DNA for the CDR3: TGCAGCGTTGATAGGCAGGGGGACGGCTACACCTTC.

This clonotype was detected only a few times. CDR3 nucleotide sequence: TGTGCCAGCAGCCAAGACCGGGACACTTTCTACGAGCAGTACTTC. Translation gives CASSQDRDTFYEQYF. The chain recombines TRBV4-2 with TRBJ2-7; possibly TRBD1 for D (6 bases). Germline V gene lookup returns CDR1 LGHNA and CDR2 YNFKEQ. With 0 bases removed from V and 3 bases from J, the gap between germline ends came to 12 bases. CDR3 length: 15 residues.

This clonotype turned up a few times. V gene TRBV6-2 or TRBV6-3 combines with J gene TRBJ2-5; weak D call: TRBD1 (6 bases). The CDR3 has 14 amino acids. With 4 bases removed from V and 1 base from J, the gap between germline ends came to 10 bases. Germline CDR1 and CDR2: MNHEY and SVGEGT. CDR3 loop: CASSSRTVQETQYF. The CDR3 DNA reads as TGTGCCAGCAGTTCCAGGACAGTCCAAGAGACCCAGTACTTC.

This clonotype was seen at least ten times. This sequence joins TRBV7-8 and TRBJ2-2, with TRBD1 matching 11 bases. Germline CDR1 and CDR2: SGHVS and FQNEAQ. After removal of 3 bases from V and 2 bases from J, the junction contained 2 bases not matched to a gene. The CDR3 spans 16 residues. CDR3 in DNA: TGTGCCAGCAGCTTGTGGACAGGGGGCAACACCGGGGAGCTGTTTTTT. It encodes CASSLWTGGNTGELFF.

The chain uses TRBV28 and TRBJ2-1; 10 positions agree with TRBD2. The germline gives CDR1 MDHEN, CDR2 SYDVKM. CDR3 length: 12 amino acids. Unmatched junction bases numbered 10, after V lost 8 bases and J lost 15 bases. The CDR3, as DNA: TGTGCCAGCGATCGGGTAGCGGGGGGCAGGTTCTTC. It specifies CASDRVAGGRFF.

V and J are TRBV7-9 and TRBJ2-5; TRBD2 is a possible D gene (7 bases). V lost 2 bases to trimming and J lost 3 bases, with 19 bases between them. The CDR3 consists of 17 residues. CDR1 and CDR2 from the germline V gene are SEHNR and FQNEAQ (reference sequence). CDR3 amino acids: CASSLKGGAPQEETQYF. The CDR3 bases are TGTGCCAGCAGCTTAAAAGGGGGGGCCCCCCAAGAAGAGACCCAGTACTTC. The whole variable domain, filled in from reference TRBV7-9 and TRBJ2-5, reads DTGVSQNPRHKITKRGQNVTFRCDPISEHNRLYWYRQTLGQGPEFLTYFQNEAQLEKSRLLSDRFSAERPKGSFSTLEIQRTEQGDSAMYLCASSLKGGAPQEETQYFGPGTRLLVL.

This clonotype was counted between two and nine times. The V gene is TRBV7-9, the J gene TRBJ1-1, with TRBD1 matching 9 bases. The V segment lost 4 bases and the J segment 4 bases; nucleotides outside the gene matches: 7. The CDR3 is made up of 15 amino acids. Germline-derived CDR1 and CDR2 are SEHNR and FQNEAQ (reference sequence). As DNA, the CDR3 is TGTGCCAGCAGCTGGGACAGGGTGTTGGGCACTGAAGCTTTCTTT. This encodes CASSWDRVLGTEAFF.

This clonotype was counted ten times or more. This CDR3 reads CASKAVRRAYEQYF. In nucleotides, the CDR3 is TGTGCCAGCAAAGCGGTAAGACGCGCTTACGAGCAGTACTTC. The chain employs TRBV6-1 and TRBJ2-7; possibly TRBD2 for D (5 bases). V was pared by 7 bases and J by 4 bases, with 17 bases between. Germline CDR1 is MNHNS and CDR2 is SASEGT. The CDR3 runs to 14 residues.

The CDR3 nucleotides read TGTGCCAGTAGTATGGCGGCCGGACGGGGAGTTCATCAGCCCCAGCATTTT. Its protein is CASSMAAGRGVHQPQHF. This rearrangement joins TRBV19 to TRBJ1-5; D unclear. The CDR3 contains 17 residues. V was trimmed by 3 bases and J by 5 bases, leaving 20 bases between them. CDR1 is LNHDA and CDR2 is SQIVND in the germline V gene (reference sequence).

The sample holds one count of this clonotype. The V gene is TRBV6-5, the J gene TRBJ2-4; perhaps TRBD2 as D (6 bases). Trimming took off 4 bases at V and 9 bases at J, with 16 bases between the two ends. This CDR3 comprises 14 residues. The germline gives CDR1 MNHEY, CDR2 SVGAGI. This CDR3 reads CASSSGGIGTIQYF. CDR3 bases: TGTGCCAGCAGTTCCGGGGGTATAGGGACCATTCAGTACTTC.

The V and J genes are TRBV4-1 and TRBJ2-3, with 7 bases aligning to TRBD1. V dropped 1 base and J dropped 0; count of bases not matched to a gene: 22. CDR3 length equals 22 residues. The germline V gene encodes CDR1 MGHRA and CDR2 YSYEKL. CDR3 amino acids: CASSQGLTPEGAIWSSTDTQYF. The CDR3 region has the DNA TGCGCCAGCAGCCAAGGCTTGACCCCCGAGGGGGCGATATGGTCTAGCACAGATACGCAGTATTTT.

This clonotype was observed a few times. The rearrangement links TRBV5-4 to TRBJ1-2; 8 bases align to TRBD1. Trimming cost V 3 bases and J 6 bases; bases outside gene matches: 10. Germline-derived CDR1 and CDR2 are SGHNT and YYREEE (reference sequence). The CDR3 loop spans 15 amino acids. As DNA, the CDR3 is TGTGCCAGCAGCTCGCAGGACAGGGCCCCTCATGGCTACACCTTC. Translating gives CASSSQDRAPHGYTF.